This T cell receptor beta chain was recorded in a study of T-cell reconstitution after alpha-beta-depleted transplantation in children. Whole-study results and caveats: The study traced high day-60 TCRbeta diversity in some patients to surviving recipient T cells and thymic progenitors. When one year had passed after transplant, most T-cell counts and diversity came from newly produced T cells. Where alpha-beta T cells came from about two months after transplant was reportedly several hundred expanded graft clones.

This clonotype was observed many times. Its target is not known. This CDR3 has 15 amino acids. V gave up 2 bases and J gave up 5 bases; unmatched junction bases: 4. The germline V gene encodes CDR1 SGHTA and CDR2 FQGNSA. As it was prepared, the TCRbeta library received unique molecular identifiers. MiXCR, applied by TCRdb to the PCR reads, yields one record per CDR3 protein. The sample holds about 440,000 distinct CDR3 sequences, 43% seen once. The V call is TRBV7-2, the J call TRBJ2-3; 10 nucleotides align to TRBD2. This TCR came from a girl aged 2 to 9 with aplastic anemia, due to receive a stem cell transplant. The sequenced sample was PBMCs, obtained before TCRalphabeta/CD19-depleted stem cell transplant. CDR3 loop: CASSLNSGRLDTQYF. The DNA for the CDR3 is TGTGCCAGCAGCTTAAATAGCGGGAGGTTAGATACGCAGTATTTT.